This TCR beta chain was identified in a study of control samples from healthy donors and cancer patients. From germline, CDR1 is SGHNT and CDR2 YENEEA. This CDR3 is 14 amino acids long. V was shortened by 5 bases and J by 2 bases, with 12 bases between the two germline ends. Clones were read by immunoSEQ multiplex PCR, and TCRdb kept only the in-frame ones, dropping some. The sample has over 150,000 clones; about 94% are singletons. The sequence derives from a man aged 40-49 years in good health. The chain is built from TRBV11-3 and TRBJ1-2; perhaps TRBD1 as D (5 bases). Material for sequencing was blood. Here the CDR3 DNA reads TGTGCCAGCAGCCCTGAATGGGGGAACTATGGCTACACCTTC. Its translation is CASSPEWGNYGYTF. Full variable domain (outside the CDR3, taken from reference TRBV11-3 and TRBJ1-2): EAGVVQSPRYKIIEKKQPVAFWCNPISGHNTLYWYLQNLGQGPELLIRYENEEAVDDSQLPKDRFSAERLKGVDSTLKIQPAELGDSAVYLCASSPEWGNYGYTFGSGTRLTVV.